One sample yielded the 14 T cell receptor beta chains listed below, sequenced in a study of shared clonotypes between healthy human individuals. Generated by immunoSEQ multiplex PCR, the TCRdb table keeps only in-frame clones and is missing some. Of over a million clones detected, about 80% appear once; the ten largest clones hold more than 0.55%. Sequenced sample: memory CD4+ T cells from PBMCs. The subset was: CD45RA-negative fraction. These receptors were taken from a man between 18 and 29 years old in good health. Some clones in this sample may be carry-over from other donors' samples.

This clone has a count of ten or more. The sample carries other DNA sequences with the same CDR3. The CDR3 nucleotides read TGCGCCAGCAGCTTGTTGCAGGGTCCCTACGAGCAGTACTTC. This encodes CASSLLQGPYEQYF. This chain joins TRBV5-1 and TRBJ2-7, with a weak D call TRBD1 (5 bases). The CDR3 is 14 amino acids. CDR1 SGHRS and CDR2 YFSETQ come from the germline V gene. The V and J ends lost 1 base and 2 bases respectively, with 10 bases between them.

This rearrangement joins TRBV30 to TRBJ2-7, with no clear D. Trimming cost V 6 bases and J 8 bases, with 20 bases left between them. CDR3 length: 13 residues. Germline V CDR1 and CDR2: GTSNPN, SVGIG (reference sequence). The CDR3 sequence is CACSRAGGFKQYF. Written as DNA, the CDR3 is TGTGCCTGTTCACGGGCAGGCGGTTTTAAGCAGTACTTC.

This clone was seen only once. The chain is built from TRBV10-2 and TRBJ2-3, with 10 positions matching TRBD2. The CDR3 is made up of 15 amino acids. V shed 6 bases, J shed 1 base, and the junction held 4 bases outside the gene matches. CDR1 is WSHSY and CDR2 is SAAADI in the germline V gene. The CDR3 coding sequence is TGCGCCAGCAGGTTCGGGACTAGCGGCACAGATACGCAGTATTTT. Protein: CASRFGTSGTDTQYF.

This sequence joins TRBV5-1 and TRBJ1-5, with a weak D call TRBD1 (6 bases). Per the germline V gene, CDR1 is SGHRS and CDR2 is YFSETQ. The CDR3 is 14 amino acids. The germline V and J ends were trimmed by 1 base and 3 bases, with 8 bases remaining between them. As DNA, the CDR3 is TGCGCCAGCAGCTTGTCAGGGGACAATCAGCCCCAGCATTTT. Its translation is CASSLSGDNQPQHF.

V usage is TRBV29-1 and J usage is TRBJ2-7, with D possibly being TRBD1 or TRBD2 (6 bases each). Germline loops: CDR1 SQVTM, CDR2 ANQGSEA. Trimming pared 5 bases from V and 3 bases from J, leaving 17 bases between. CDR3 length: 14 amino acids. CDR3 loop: CSVRGLRGSYEQYF. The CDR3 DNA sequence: TGCAGCGTTAGGGGGTTGCGGGGCAGCTACGAGCAGTACTTC.

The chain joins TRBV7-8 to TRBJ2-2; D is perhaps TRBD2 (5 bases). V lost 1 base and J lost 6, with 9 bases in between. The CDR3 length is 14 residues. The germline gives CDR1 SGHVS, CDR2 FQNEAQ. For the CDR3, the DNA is TGTGCCAGCAGCTTAGTTCGTAGCGCCGGGGAGCTGTTTTTT. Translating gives CASSLVRSAGELFF.

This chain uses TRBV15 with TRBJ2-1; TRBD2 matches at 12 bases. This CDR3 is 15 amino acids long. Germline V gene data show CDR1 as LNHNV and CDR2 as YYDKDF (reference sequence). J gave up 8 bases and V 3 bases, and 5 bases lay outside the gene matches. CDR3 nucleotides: TGTGCCACCAGCAGGGGGCGGACTAGCGGGGATGAGCAGTTCTTC. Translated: CATSRGRTSGDEQFF. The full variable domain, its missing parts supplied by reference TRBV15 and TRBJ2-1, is DAMVIQNPRYQVTQFGKPVTLSCSQTLNHNVMYWYQQKSSQAPKLLFHYYDKDFNNEADTPDNFQSRRPNTSFCFLDIRSPGLGDTAMYLCATSRGRTSGDEQFFGPGTRLTVL.

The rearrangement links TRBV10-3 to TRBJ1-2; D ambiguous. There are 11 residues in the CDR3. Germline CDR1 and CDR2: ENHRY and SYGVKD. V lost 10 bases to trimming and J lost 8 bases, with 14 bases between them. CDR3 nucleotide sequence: TGTGCCACCCTATTTGATAGGGGCTACACCTTC. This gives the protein CATLFDRGYTF.

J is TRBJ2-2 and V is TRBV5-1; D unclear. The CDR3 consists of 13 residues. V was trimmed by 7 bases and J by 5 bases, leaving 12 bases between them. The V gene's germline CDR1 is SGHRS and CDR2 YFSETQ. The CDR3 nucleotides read TGCGCCAGCGGATTACAGTCAACCGGGGAGCTGTTTTTT. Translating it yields CASGLQSTGELFF.

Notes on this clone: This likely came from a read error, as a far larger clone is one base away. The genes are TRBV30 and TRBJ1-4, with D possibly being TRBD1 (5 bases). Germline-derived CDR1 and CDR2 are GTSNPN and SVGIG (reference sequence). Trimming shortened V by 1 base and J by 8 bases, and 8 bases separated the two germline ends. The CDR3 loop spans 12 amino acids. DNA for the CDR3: TGTGCCTGGAGTGCGGGGGGGGAAAAACTGTTTTTT. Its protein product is CAWSAGGEKLFF. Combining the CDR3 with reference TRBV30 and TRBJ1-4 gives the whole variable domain SQTIHQWPATLVQPVGSPLSLECTVEGTSNPNLYWYRQAAGRGLQLLFYSVGIGQISSEVPQNLSASRPQDRQFILSSKKLLLSDSGFYLCAWSAGGEKLFFGSGTQLSVL.

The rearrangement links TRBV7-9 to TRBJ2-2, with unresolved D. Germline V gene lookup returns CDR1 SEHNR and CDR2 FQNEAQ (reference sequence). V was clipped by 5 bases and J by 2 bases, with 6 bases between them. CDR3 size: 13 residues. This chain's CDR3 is CASSVGNTGELFF. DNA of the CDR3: TGTGCCAGCAGCGTAGGAAACACCGGGGAGCTGTTTTTT.

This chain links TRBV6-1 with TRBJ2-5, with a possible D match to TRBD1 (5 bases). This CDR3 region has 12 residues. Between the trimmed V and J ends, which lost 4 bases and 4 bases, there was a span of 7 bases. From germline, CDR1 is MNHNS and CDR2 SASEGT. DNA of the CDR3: TGTGCCAGCAGTGGCCAGGGAGAGACCCAGTACTTC. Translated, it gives CASSGQGETQYF.

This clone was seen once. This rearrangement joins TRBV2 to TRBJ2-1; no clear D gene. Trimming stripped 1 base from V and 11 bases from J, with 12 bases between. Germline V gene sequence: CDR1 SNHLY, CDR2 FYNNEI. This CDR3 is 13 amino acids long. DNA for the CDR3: TGTGCCAGCAGTGAAGATTCTTGGGTGAAGCAGTTCTTC. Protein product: CASSEDSWVKQFF.

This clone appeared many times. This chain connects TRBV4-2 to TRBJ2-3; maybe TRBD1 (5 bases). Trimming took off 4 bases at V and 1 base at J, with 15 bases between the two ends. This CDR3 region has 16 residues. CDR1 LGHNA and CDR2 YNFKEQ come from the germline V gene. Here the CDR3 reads CASSRYRNAGTDTQYF. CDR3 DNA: TGTGCCAGCAGCCGATACAGGAATGCCGGCACAGATACGCAGTATTTT.